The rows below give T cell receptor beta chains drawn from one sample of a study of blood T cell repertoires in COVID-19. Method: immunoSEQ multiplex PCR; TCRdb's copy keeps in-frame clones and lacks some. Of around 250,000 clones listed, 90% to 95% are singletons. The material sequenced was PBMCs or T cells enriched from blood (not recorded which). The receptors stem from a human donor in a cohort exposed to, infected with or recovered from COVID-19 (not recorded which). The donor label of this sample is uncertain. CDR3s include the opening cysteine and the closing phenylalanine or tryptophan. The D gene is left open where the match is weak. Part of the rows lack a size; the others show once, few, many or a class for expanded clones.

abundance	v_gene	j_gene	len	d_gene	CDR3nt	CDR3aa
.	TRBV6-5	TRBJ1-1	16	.	TGTGCCAGCAGTTACAATTGGGTCAGGCGGGACACTGAAGCTTTCTTT	CASSYNWVRRDTEAFF
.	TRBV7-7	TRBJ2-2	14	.	TGTGCCAGCAGCTTAGAAGGGGTAACCGGGGAGCTGTTTTTT	CASSLEGVTGELFF
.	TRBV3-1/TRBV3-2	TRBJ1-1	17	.	TGTGCCAGCAGCCAAGGTTCGGGAGTCCCTGGGGGCACTGAAGCTTTCTTT	CASSQGSGVPGGTEAFF
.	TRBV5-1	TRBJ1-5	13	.	TGCGCCAGCAGCCCCCAGGGTAATCAGCCCCAGCATTTT	CASSPQGNQPQHF
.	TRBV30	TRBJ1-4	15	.	TGTGCCTGGAGGGGGGCAGGTGGAACTAATGAAAAACTGTTTTTT	CAWRGAGGTNEKLFF
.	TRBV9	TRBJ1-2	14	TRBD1	TGTGCCAGCCAAACCGGGACAGGGGACTATGGCTACACCTTC	CASQTGTGDYGYTF
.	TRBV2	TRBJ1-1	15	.	TGTGCCAGCAGTGAACGGGGGGCGTTGATCGCTGAAGCTTTCTTT	CASSERGALIAEAFF
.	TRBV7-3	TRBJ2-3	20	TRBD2	TGTGCCAGCAGCTTAACCGTTCCCCTAGCGGGGGCGCGCTTCACAGATACGCAGTATTTT	CASSLTVPLAGARFTDTQYF
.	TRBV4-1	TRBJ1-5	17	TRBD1	TGCGCCAGCAGTCACGAGTCGGACAGGGGAGGCAATCAGCCCCAGCATTTT	CASSHESDRGGNQPQHF
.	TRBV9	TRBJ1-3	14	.	TGTGCCAGCAGTGAGGGAAGTGGCGGAAACACCATATATTTT	CASSEGSGGNTIYF
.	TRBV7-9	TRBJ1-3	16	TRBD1	TGTGCCAGCAGCTCTCGACAGGGGGGTTCTGGAAACACCATATATTTT	CASSSRQGGSGNTIYF
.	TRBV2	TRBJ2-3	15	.	TGTGCCAGCAGTGCTTCGGCGGGCCGCACAGATACGCAGTATTTT	CASSASAGRTDTQYF
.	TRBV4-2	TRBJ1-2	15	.	TGTGCCAGCAGCCAAGACGGGTCAGCGGACTATGGCTACACCTTC	CASSQDGSADYGYTF
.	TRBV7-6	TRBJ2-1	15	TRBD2	TGTGCCAGCAGCTCTGGACTAGCGGGGGGAAATGAGCAGTTCTTC	CASSSGLAGGNEQFF
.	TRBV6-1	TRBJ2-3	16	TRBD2	TGTGCCAGCAGTGAATTTGGCGGGGGTAGCACAGATACGCAGTATTTT	CASSEFGGGSTDTQYF
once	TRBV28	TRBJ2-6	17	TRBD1	TGTGCCAGCAGTTTATTTCAGGGGGCACGAGGGGCCAACGTCCTGACTTTC	CASSLFQGARGANVLTF
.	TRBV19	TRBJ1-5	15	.	TGTGCCAGTAACGCTAACGGAGCTGGGAATCAGCCCCAGCATTTT	CASNANGAGNQPQHF
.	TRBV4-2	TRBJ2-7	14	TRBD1	TGTGCCAGCAGCCAAGGGACAGGTGATTACGAGCAGTACTTC	CASSQGTGDYEQYF
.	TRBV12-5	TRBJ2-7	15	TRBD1	TGTGCTAGTGGTTTGGGGCAGGGGGCTATCGGCGAGCAGTACTTC	CASGLGQGAIGEQYF
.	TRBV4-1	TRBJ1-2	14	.	TGCGCCAGCAGCCTCGCGAGTTCTAACTATGGCTACACCTTC	CASSLASSNYGYTF
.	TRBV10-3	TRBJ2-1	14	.	TGTGCCACTGTCGGGGAATGGGAGGTAAATGAGCAGTTCTTC	CATVGEWEVNEQFF
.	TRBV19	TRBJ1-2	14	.	TGTGCCAGCCGTGCCCCCGAGAGGGTCAATGGCTACACCTTC	CASRAPERVNGYTF
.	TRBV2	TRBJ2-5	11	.	TGTGCCAGCACAGATCAAGAGACCCAGTACTTC	CASTDQETQYF
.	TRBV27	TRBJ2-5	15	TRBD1	TGTGCCAGCAGTTCCGAACAGGGGCTGAGGGAGACCCAGTACTTC	CASSSEQGLRETQYF
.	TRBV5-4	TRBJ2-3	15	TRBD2	TGTGCCAGCAGCCCCCGGGACTACCCTACAGATACGCAGTATTTT	CASSPRDYPTDTQYF
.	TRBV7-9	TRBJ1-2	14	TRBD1	TGTGCCAGCAGCTTGCAGGACAGGGAGGATGGCTACACCTTC	CASSLQDREDGYTF
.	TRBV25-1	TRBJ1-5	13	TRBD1	TGTGCCACCGGAGACAGGGGGGAACAGCCCCAGCATTTT	CATGDRGEQPQHF
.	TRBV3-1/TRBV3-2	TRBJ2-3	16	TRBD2	TGTGCCAGCAGCCAAGCGCGGGGGGGGAGCACAGATACGCAGTATTTT	CASSQARGGSTDTQYF
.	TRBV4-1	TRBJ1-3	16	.	TGCGCCAGCAGCCTCCCCCCACCCGGGGCTGGAAACACCATATATTTT	CASSLPPPGAGNTIYF
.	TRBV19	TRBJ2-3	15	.	TGTGCCAGTAGTCCCGTGTGGCGGAGCACAGATACGCAGTATTTT	CASSPVWRSTDTQYF
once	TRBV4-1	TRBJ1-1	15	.	TGCGCCAGCAGCTCAAATGACAGATTGAACACTGAAGCTTTCTTT	CASSSNDRLNTEAFF
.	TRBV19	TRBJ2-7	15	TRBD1	TGTGCCAGTAGTATCGGGACAGTAGTTCCCTACGAGCAGTACTTC	CASSIGTVVPYEQYF
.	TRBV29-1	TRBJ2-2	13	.	TGCAGCGTTGAAGGGCAGGGTGGCGGGGAGCTGTTTTTT	CSVEGQGGGELFF
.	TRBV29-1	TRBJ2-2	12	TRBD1	TGCAGCGTGGGACAGCACACCGGGGAGCTGTTTTTT	CSVGQHTGELFF
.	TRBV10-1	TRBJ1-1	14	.	TGCGCCAGCAGCTGGGCAGGAAATGGAACTGAAGCTTTCTTT	CASSWAGNGTEAFF
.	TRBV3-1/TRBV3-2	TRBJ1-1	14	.	TGTGCCAGCAGCCTGACAGAGGAGAACACTGAAGCTTTCTTT	CASSLTEENTEAFF
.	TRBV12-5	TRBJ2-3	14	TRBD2	TGTGCTAGTGGTTTGGGGCGGGAGGTAGATACGCAGTATTTT	CASGLGREVDTQYF
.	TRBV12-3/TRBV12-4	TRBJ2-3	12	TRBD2	TGTGCCAGCAGTTTTCGGGGGGAGAACAGGTATTTT	CASSFRGENRYF
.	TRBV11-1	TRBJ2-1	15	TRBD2	TGTGCCAGCAGCCCACAACGGACTAGCTTAAATGAGCAGTTCTTC	CASSPQRTSLNEQFF
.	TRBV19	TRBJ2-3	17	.	TGTGCCAGTAGTATAGGGGCCCCGAGGAGGAGCACAGATACGCAGTATTTT	CASSIGAPRRSTDTQYF
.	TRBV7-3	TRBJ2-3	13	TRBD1	TGTGCCAGCAGTGGACAGGACTCAGATACGCAGTATTTT	CASSGQDSDTQYF
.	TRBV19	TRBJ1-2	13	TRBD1	TGTGCCAGTAGTAACAGGGGATGGAGGGGCTACACCTTC	CASSNRGWRGYTF
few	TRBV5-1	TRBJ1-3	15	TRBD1	TGCGCCAGTACCCGGGACAGGGGCTCTGGAAACACCATATATTTT	CASTRDRGSGNTIYF
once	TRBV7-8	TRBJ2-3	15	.	TGTGCCAGCAGCCCGAGTGGCAGGGGAGCAGATACGCAGTATTTT	CASSPSGRGADTQYF
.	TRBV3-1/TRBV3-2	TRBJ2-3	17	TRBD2	TGTGCCAGCAGCCAATTTTCTAGCGGGGGGGCCACAGATACGCAGTATTTT	CASSQFSSGGATDTQYF
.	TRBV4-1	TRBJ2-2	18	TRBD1	TGCGCCAGCAGCCAAGTCTCGGTAGGGGGCCCGAACACCGGGGAGCTGTTTTTT	CASSQVSVGGPNTGELFF
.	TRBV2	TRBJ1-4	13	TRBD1	TGTGCCAGAAGGACAGGGCTGGGTGAAAAACTGTTTTTT	CARRTGLGEKLFF
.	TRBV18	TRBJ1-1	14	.	TGTGCCAGCTCACCAGCCAGGCAGAACACTGAAGCTTTCTTT	CASSPARQNTEAFF
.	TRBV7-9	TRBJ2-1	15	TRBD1	TGTGCCAGCAGCTACCGACAGGGCGCCTCGGGGGAGCAGTTCTTC	CASSYRQGASGEQFF
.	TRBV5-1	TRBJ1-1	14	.	TGCGCCAGCAGCTTGGAGCCCGGGAACACTGAAGCTTTCTTT	CASSLEPGNTEAFF
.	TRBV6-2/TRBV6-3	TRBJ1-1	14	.	TGTGCCAGCAGTTACGGACAGTCCCAACCTGAAGCTTTCTTT	CASSYGQSQPEAFF
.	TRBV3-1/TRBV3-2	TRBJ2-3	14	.	TGTGCCAGCAGCCAAACTGCGTCCACAGATACGCAGTATTTT	CASSQTASTDTQYF
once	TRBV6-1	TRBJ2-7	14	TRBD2	TGTGCCAGCAGTGACGGCCTAGCGGGGGCCCAGCGGTACTTC	CASSDGLAGAQRYF
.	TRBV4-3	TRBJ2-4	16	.	TGCGCCAGCAGCCAAGGGGTTTCCAGGGGCGGAAACATTCAGTACTTC	CASSQGVSRGGNIQYF